What follows are 14 T cell receptor beta chains derived from one specimen sequenced in a study of cytomegalovirus exposure and HLA in healthy donors. The PCR made use of 60 Vbeta and 13 Jbeta primers. The protocol was immunoSEQ multiplex PCR, while the TCRdb copy is restricted to in-frame clones and leaves out a portion. Here the sample spans about 190,000 clones, approximately 81% being singletons. The sequencing input was PBMCs. The source is a boy under 18 in good health and CMV-seronegative.

J is TRBJ2-3 and V is TRBV2; D gene unclear. CDR3 length: 14 amino acids. In germline, CDR1 is SNHLY, CDR2 FYNNEI. V was shortened by 3 bases and J by 2 bases, with 9 bases between the two germline ends. The CDR3 is CASSDWQFTDTQYF. Written as DNA, the CDR3 is TGTGCCAGCAGTGACTGGCAGTTCACAGATACGCAGTATTTT.

This clone was seen once. This chain joins TRBV6-5 and TRBJ2-7, with 7 bases fitting TRBD1. J was trimmed by 7 bases and V by 7 bases; bases with no gene match: 10. The CDR3 has 13 residues. Germline CDR1 MNHEY, CDR2 SVGAGI. The CDR3 spells CASIPTGAQEQYF. The CDR3, as DNA: TGTGCCAGCATCCCTACAGGGGCACAAGAGCAGTACTTC.

The table lists this clone with a few counts. This chain connects TRBV25-1 to TRBJ1-1; D remains ambiguous. The germline gives CDR1 MGHDK, CDR2 SYGVNS. Trimming removed 1 base at V and 11 bases at J, with 8 bases between. The CDR3 extends over 11 amino acids. This CDR3 is CASSELSRAFF. CDR3 nucleotide sequence: TGTGCCAGCAGTGAATTGTCTCGGGCTTTCTTT.

This chain connects TRBV5-4 to TRBJ2-7; a weak D match, TRBD1 (5 bases). The CDR3 covers 12 residues. The germline CDR1 and CDR2 sequences are SGHNT and YYREEE (reference sequence). Trimming stripped 5 bases from V and 3 bases from J, with 9 bases between. The chain's CDR3 is CASRDTLYEQYF. The CDR3 nucleotides are TGTGCCAGCAGGGACACCCTCTACGAGCAGTACTTC.

This clone was seen only once. This chain uses TRBV7-8 with TRBJ1-5; a possible D gene is TRBD1 (6 bases). Deletions cut 5 bases from V and 0 bases from J, with 11 bases between. CDR1 is SGHVS, CDR2 FQNEAQ, per germline. The CDR3 is 15 amino acids. This CDR3 is CASSPQGNSNQPQHF. The DNA for the CDR3 is TGTGCCAGCAGCCCACAGGGAAATAGCAATCAGCCCCAGCATTTT.

V gene TRBV29-1 combines with J gene TRBJ2-5; 8 bases map to TRBD1. The CDR3 extends over 16 amino acids. J lost 0 bases, V lost 3 bases, and 9 bases had no gene match. The germline CDR1 and CDR2 sequences are SQVTM and ANQGSEA. The chain's CDR3 is CSVEHRDRRYQETQYF. CDR3 DNA: TGCAGCGTTGAGCACCGGGACAGGAGGTACCAAGAGACCCAGTACTTC.

This chain links TRBV7-3 with TRBJ2-3; 8 bases agree with TRBD2. Germline assignment: CDR1 SGHTA and CDR2 FQGTGA. The V and J ends lost 4 bases and 1 base, in that order; junction bases with no gene match: 4. This CDR3 is built from 15 residues. CDR3 nucleotide sequence: TGTGCCAGCAGCTCCCGGGGGGGGCGCACAGATACGCAGTATTTT. It encodes CASSSRGGRTDTQYF.

The chain links TRBV7-2 to TRBJ2-3; D might be TRBD2 (5 bases). In germline, CDR1 is SGHTA, CDR2 FQGNSA. The V gene lost 2 bases and the J gene lost 3 bases, with 21 bases spanning the gap. The CDR3 has 18 residues. CDR3 nucleotide sequence: TGTGCCAGCAGCTTAAATATCGGAGCCTTTAGCGAGACAGATACGCAGTATTTT. This codes for CASSLNIGAFSETDTQYF.

The chain employs TRBV4-2 and TRBJ2-7; TRBD1 matches 7 bases. The junction had 8 bases not matched to a gene; V was cut back by 2 bases and J by 1 base. Germline lookup yields CDR1 LGHNA and CDR2 YNFKEQ. The CDR3 extends over 16 amino acids. The CDR3 is CASSQTHLQGSYEQYF. DNA for the CDR3: TGTGCCAGCAGCCAAACCCACCTACAGGGGTCCTACGAGCAGTACTTC.

This clone was seen a handful of times. The V call is TRBV4-1, the J call TRBJ2-7, with 9 bases aligning to TRBD2. With V trimmed by 2 bases and J by 0 bases, 2 bases remained unmatched. Germline V CDR1 and CDR2: MGHRA, YSYEKL. The length of the CDR3 is 15 residues. CDR3 nucleotide sequence: TGCGCCAGCAGCCAACCGACTAGCGGCTCCTACGAGCAGTACTTC. As protein: CASSQPTSGSYEQYF.

This chain's CDR3 is CASSRLVLRDTQYF. The DNA of the CDR3 is TGTGCCAGCAGCCGCCTTGTGTTGAGGGATACGCAGTATTTT. The V gene is TRBV11-2, the J gene TRBJ2-3; D is ambiguous. With 5 bases removed from V and 6 bases from J, the gap between germline ends came to 15 bases. The CDR3 sequence is 14 residues long. Germline V lookup: CDR1 SGHAT, CDR2 FQNNGV.

This sequence joins TRBV7-6 and TRBJ2-2; D remains unclear. Germline V gene data show CDR1 as SGHVS and CDR2 as FNYEAQ. The CDR3 loop spans 14 amino acids. Deletions cut 1 base from V and 4 bases from J, with 7 bases between. This chain's CDR3 is CASSLGHTTGELFF. In nucleotides, the CDR3 is TGTGCCAGCAGCTTAGGACACACCACCGGGGAGCTGTTTTTT.

This clone was seen only once. Compared with germline, one end of the junction differs, possibly owing to a read error. The chain couples TRBV5-4 to TRBJ2-7; TRBD1 aligns across 11 bases. The germline V gene has CDR1 SGHNT and CDR2 YYREEE (reference sequence). The CDR3 sequence is 13 residues long. DNA of the CDR3: TGTGCCAGCAGCTTTGGGACAGGGGGATCCTTGGGCTTC. Residues: CASSFGTGGSLGF.

J is TRBJ1-1 and V is TRBV19, with TRBD1 matching over 7 bases. The CDR3 is 15 amino acids. Germline V lookup: CDR1 LNHDA, CDR2 SQIVND (reference sequence). J lost 5 bases, V lost 10 bases, and 16 bases had no gene match. CDR3 sequence reads: CATRTGENTRTEAFF. The CDR3, as DNA: TGTGCCACTAGAACAGGGGAAAATACGAGGACTGAAGCTTTCTTT.